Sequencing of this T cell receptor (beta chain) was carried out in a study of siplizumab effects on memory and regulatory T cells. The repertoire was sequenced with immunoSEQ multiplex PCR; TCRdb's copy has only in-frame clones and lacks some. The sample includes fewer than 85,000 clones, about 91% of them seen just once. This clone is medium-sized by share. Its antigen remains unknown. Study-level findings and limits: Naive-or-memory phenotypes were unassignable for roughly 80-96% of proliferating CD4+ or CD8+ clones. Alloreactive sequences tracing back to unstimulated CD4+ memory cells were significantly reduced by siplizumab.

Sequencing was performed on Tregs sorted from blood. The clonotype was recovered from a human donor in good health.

The CDR3 DNA follows: TGTGCCAGCTCTCCCTCTTCCGATCAGCCCCAGCATTTT. Its protein product is CASSPSSDQPQHF. This sequence joins TRBV18 and TRBJ1-5, with D unresolved. V was cut by 6 bases and J by 5 bases, with 11 bases left in between. Per the germline V gene, CDR1 is KGHSH and CDR2 is LQKENI. The CDR3 runs 13 residues. Filled out from reference TRBV18 and TRBJ1-5, the complete variable domain reads NAGVMQNPRHLVRRRGQEARLRCSPMKGHSHVYWYRQLPEEGLKFMVYLQKENIIDESGMPKERFSAEFPKEGPSILRIQQVVRGDSAAYFCASSPSSDQPQHFGDGTRLSIL.